This is a list of T cell receptor beta chains from one sample in a study of spatial heterogeneity in lung cancer. TCRdb reanalysed the 5' RACE reads using MiXCR and keeps one entry per CDR3 protein. The table lists 75,000 to 85,000 distinct CDR3 sequences, about 20% of them singletons. The specimen comprised PBMCs, sampled at surgery. These receptors were collected from a male donor with early-stage non-small cell lung cancer. Each CDR3 is given with its conserved first and last residue. The D gene is left open where the match is weak. Clone size is given for some rows only: seen once, a few or many times, or a class if the clone is expanded.

>TRBV7-3|few|TRBJ2-1|TRBD2
TGTGCCAGCAGCCGCGACCTATCCCCTAGCGGGATCTACAATGAGCAGTTCTTC
CASSRDLSPSGIYNEQFF
>TRBV7-9|few|TRBJ2-5|TRBD2
TGTGCCAGCAGCTTACCAGCGGGAGGGCCACAGACCCAGTACTTC
CASSLPAGGPQTQYF
>TRBV9|-|TRBJ2-5|-
TGTGCCAGCAGCGTAGGACCCCAAGAGACCCAGTACTTC
CASSVGPQETQYF
>TRBV28|-|TRBJ2-2|-
TGTGCCAGCAGTTTAAGGCAGCCCGCTGGAACCGGGGAGCTGTTTTTT
CASSLRQPAGTGELFF
>TRBV9|few|TRBJ1-1|-
TGTGCCAGCAGCACCCGACACGGAGTTGAAGCTTTCTTT
CASSTRHGVEAFF
>TRBV6-1|-|TRBJ2-1|-
TGTGCCAGCAGAACCAACAGTGTCCTCTCCTACAATGAGCAGTTCTTC
CASRTNSVLSYNEQFF
>TRBV5-1|few|TRBJ1-5|-
TGCGCCAGCAGCTGGGGGAGTGATCAGCCCCAGCATTTT
CASSWGSDQPQHF
>TRBV19|-|TRBJ2-7|TRBD2
TGTGCCAGTAGTATATATAGCGGGGATATCTCCTACGAGCAGTACTTC
CASSIYSGDISYEQYF
>TRBV24-1|-|TRBJ2-3|-
TGTGCCACCAGTGGTATCGACGCGGATACGCAGTATTTT
CATSGIDADTQYF
>TRBV19|-|TRBJ2-3|-
TGTGCCAGTAGTATGCGGGATACAGATACGCAGTATTTT
CASSMRDTDTQYF
>TRBV7-2|-|TRBJ2-6|TRBD2
TGTGCCAGCAGCTCCACGCGGCTAGCGGGGTCCTGGGCCAACGTCCTGACTTTC
CASSSTRLAGSWANVLTF
>TRBV12-3/TRBV12-4|few|TRBJ1-1|-
TGTGCCAGCATCCCAACTCAGGGAACTGAAGCTTTCTTT
CASIPTQGTEAFF
>TRBV7-2|many|TRBJ2-2|TRBD2
TGTGCCAGCAGCTTAGCGTCCCTAGCGGGGGGCACCGGGGAGCTGTTTTTT
CASSLASLAGGTGELFF
>TRBV24-1|-|TRBJ2-5|-
TGTGCCACCCTGGGGGAGGGGGCGCCCCAAGAGACCCAGTACTTC
CATLGEGAPQETQYF
>TRBV12-3/TRBV12-4|-|TRBJ1-5|-
TGTGCCAGCAGCCGGAATAGCAATCAGCCCCAGCATTTT
CASSRNSNQPQHF
>TRBV6-5|-|TRBJ2-5|-
TGTGCCAGCAGTTACTCGTATTTGGCAGAAGAGACCCAGTACTTC
CASSYSYLAEETQYF
>TRBV7-2|-|TRBJ2-7|TRBD1
TGTGCCAGCAGCCCTACAGCGGGACAGGGTTACGAGCAGTACTTC
CASSPTAGQGYEQYF
>TRBV5-1|-|TRBJ1-2|TRBD1
TGCGCCAGCAGCGCCCCGACAGGGGGCGCGGATGGCTACACCTTC
CASSAPTGGADGYTF
>TRBV7-6|-|TRBJ2-5|-
TGTGCCAGCAGCATTGGACGAGAAGAGACCCAGTACTTC
CASSIGREETQYF
>TRBV7-8|many|TRBJ2-7|-
TGTGCCAGCAGACGTGGAGGATTGGGCGAGCAGTACTTC
CASRRGGLGEQYF
>TRBV29-1|-|TRBJ1-2|-
TGCAGCGTTGAAAGTGGCAGGGGACTTGGCTACACCTTC
CSVESGRGLGYTF
>TRBV4-2|-|TRBJ2-7|-
TGTGCCAGCAGCCAATGGTCCTCCGGGGACGAGCAGTACTTC
CASSQWSSGDEQYF
>TRBV20-1|-|TRBJ2-3|TRBD1
TGCAGTGCTAGAACAGGGGAAGATACGCAGTATTTT
CSARTGEDTQYF
>TRBV20-1|-|TRBJ1-1|-
TGCAGTGCCCCCAGTTCGGTTACGTACACTGAAGCTTTCTTT
CSAPSSVTYTEAFF
>TRBV20-1|-|TRBJ1-2|-
TGCAGTGCCCAGGGGACTGACTATGGCTACACCTTC
CSAQGTDYGYTF
>TRBV12-3/TRBV12-4|-|TRBJ2-1|-
TGTGCCAGCGTGAGCAGGCCCGGGGTGGCTGAGCAGTTCTTC
CASVSRPGVAEQFF
>TRBV4-2|many|TRBJ2-7|-
TGTGCCAGCAGCCAAGATATGATAGGTATCTACGAGCAGTACTTC
CASSQDMIGIYEQYF
>TRBV10-3|few|TRBJ2-7|-
TGTGCCATCAGTGAGATCAACGACTCCTACGAGCAGTACTTC
CAISEINDSYEQYF
>TRBV5-1|-|TRBJ2-7|-
TGCGCCAGCATCGCGAGCTCCTACGAGCAGTACTTC
CASIASSYEQYF
>TRBV27|-|TRBJ2-7|TRBD2
TGTGCCAGCAGCTCCCCCAGCGGGAGTTTATCCTACGAGCAGTACTTC
CASSSPSGSLSYEQYF
>TRBV11-1|-|TRBJ2-7|-
TGTGCCAGCAGCTTAATGGGACTTCCCTACGAGCAGTACTTC
CASSLMGLPYEQYF
>TRBV11-1|many|TRBJ2-7|-
TGTGCCAGCAGCTTAGGGTATGACAGCTCCTACGAGCAGTACTTC
CASSLGYDSSYEQYF
>TRBV11-3|few|TRBJ1-5|-
TGTGCCAGCAGCTTAGATGGGAGCAATCAGCCCCAGCATTTT
CASSLDGSNQPQHF
>TRBV20-1|few|TRBJ2-5|-
TGCAGTGCCCGATTCGGACAGTACCGCCAAGAGACCCAGTACTTC
CSARFGQYRQETQYF
>TRBV6-1|-|TRBJ2-7|-
TGTGCCAGCAGTGAAGAGGGTAACAATGAGTACTTC
CASSEEGNNEYF
>TRBV7-7|few|TRBJ1-3|TRBD1
TGTGCTAGCAGTTTAGGACAGGGCTCTGGAAACACCATATATTTT
CASSLGQGSGNTIYF
>TRBV7-9|-|TRBJ2-5|TRBD1
TGTGCCAGCAGCCCCGGGACAGCCGGCGAGACCCAGTACTTC
CASSPGTAGETQYF
>TRBV2|few|TRBJ2-7|TRBD1
TGTGCCAGCAGTTTCGCACCGGGACAGGGGGCATTCGAGCAGTACTTC
CASSFAPGQGAFEQYF
>TRBV18|few|TRBJ2-3|-
TGTGCCAGCTCACCACTAGGGGACTCAGGGACGCAGTATTTT
CASSPLGDSGTQYF
>TRBV12-3/TRBV12-4|-|TRBJ2-3|TRBD1
TGTGCCAGCAGTGACAGGGGTAGCACAGATACGCAGTATTTT
CASSDRGSTDTQYF
>TRBV3-1|many|TRBJ2-7|-
TGTGCCAGCAGCCCTAACTACTACGAGCAGTACTTC
CASSPNYYEQYF